This section outlines one T cell receptor beta chain sequence together with its context. In the original processing: Nucleated cell number was recorded as an estimate derived from reference gene primer amplification. Data came from immunoSEQ multiplex PCR; TCRdb stores just in-frame clones and leaves some out. The V and J calls and clone size are taken from that table; D and trimming were inferred from the DNA. The table includes under 110,000 clones, about 89% detected once. These data come from a study of blood T cell repertoires in COVID-19. Background on the study: From the United States, Italy and Spain came samples of acute and convalescent COVID-19. PBMCs, B-cell-depleted T cells, or T cells provided the cDNA or gDNA that made up the material.

With 4 bases removed from V and 3 bases from J, the gap between germline ends came to 16 bases. CDR3 size: 15 residues. Per germline, CDR1 SGDLS and CDR2 YYNGEE. The TCR originated in a man aged 45 to 65 with acute or convalescent COVID-19. The sequencing input was peripheral blood. The genes are TRBV9 and TRBJ1-2, with D unresolved. The CDR3 DNA reads as TGTGCCAGCAGCCCCGGGGAGGGCAGATACTATGGCTACACCTTC. This codes for CASSPGEGRYYGYTF.